The 2 T cell receptor beta chains presented below share a single source sample, sequenced in a study of cytomegalovirus exposure and HLA in healthy donors. The PCR used 60 Vbeta and 13 Jbeta primers. TCRdb's copy holds only in-frame clones and misses some; the assay was immunoSEQ multiplex PCR. The sample has approximately 220,000 clones, roughly 88% seen once. Material for sequencing was PBMCs. The receptors shown here come from a boy aged 2-9 years in good health and CMV-seronegative.

The chain is built from TRBV19 and TRBJ1-1; possibly TRBD1 for D (5 bases). Between the trimmed V and J ends, which lost 5 bases and 4 bases, there was a span of 14 bases. Germline assignment: CDR1 LNHDA and CDR2 SQIVND (reference sequence). The CDR3 spans 14 residues. The CDR3 sequence: CASSGRQGGTEAFF. The CDR3 DNA is TGTGCCAGTAGTGGACGGCAGGGTGGCACTGAAGCTTTCTTT.

The chain carries TRBV7-3 and TRBJ2-2; 9 nucleotides agree with TRBD1. With 5 bases clipped from V and 6 bases from J, the junction kept 10 bases outside the gene matches. Germline V gene sequence: CDR1 SGHTA, CDR2 FQGTGA. The CDR3 is 16 residues long. This chain's CDR3 is CASSPLGQGSAGELFF. The CDR3 nucleotides read TGTGCCAGCAGCCCCCTCGGACAGGGGTCGGCCGGGGAGCTGTTTTTT.